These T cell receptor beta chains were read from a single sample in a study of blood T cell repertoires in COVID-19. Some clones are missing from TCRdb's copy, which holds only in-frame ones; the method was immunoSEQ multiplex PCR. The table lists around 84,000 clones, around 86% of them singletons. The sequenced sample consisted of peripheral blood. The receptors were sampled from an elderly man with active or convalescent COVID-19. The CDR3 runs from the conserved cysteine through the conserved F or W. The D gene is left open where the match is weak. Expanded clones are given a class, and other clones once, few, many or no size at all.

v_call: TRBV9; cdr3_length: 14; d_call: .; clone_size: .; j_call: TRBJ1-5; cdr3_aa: CASSVGREGQPQHF; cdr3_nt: TGTGCCAGCAGCGTAGGGAGAGAGGGTCAGCCCCAGCATTTT
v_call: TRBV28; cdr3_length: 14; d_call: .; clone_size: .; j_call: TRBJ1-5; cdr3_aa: CASSLQQFYQPQHF; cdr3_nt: TGTGCCAGCAGTTTACAACAGTTTTACCAGCCCCAGCATTTT
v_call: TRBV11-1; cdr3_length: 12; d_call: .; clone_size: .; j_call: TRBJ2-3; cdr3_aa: CASAPGWDTQYF; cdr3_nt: TGTGCCAGCGCGCCAGGGTGGGATACGCAGTATTTT
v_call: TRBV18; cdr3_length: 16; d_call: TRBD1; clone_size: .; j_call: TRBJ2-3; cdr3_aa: CASSPPRDRGSDTQYF; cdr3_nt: TGTGCCAGCTCACCACCCCGGGACAGGGGGTCAGATACGCAGTATTTT
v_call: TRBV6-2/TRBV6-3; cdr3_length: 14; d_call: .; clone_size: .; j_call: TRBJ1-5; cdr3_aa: CASSYGQGGQPQHF; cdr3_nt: TGTGCCAGCAGTTACGGCCAGGGCGGCCAGCCCCAGCATTTT
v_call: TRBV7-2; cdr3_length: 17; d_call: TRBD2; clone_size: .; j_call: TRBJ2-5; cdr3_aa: CASSLGRAGGLKGTQYF; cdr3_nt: TGTGCCAGCAGCTTAGGGAGAGCGGGGGGGCTAAAGGGGACCCAGTACTTC
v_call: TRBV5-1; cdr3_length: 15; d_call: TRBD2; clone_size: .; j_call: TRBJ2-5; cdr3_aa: CASSLSAGVSETQYF; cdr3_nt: TGCGCCAGCAGCTTGTCAGCGGGAGTGTCAGAGACCCAGTACTTC
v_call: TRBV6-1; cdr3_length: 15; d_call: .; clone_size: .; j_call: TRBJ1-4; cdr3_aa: CASSESYPRAEKLFF; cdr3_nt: TGTGCCAGCAGTGAATCGTATCCGAGAGCGGAAAAACTGTTTTTT
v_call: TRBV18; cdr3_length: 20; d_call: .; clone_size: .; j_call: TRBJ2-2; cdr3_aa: CASSPPLGLARRTNTGELFF; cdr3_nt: TGTGCCAGCTCACCACCCTTGGGCCTGGCCCGACGGACGAACACCGGGGAGCTGTTTTTT
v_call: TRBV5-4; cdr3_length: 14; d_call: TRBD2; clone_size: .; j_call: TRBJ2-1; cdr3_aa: CASSAGGSYNEQFF; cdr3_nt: TGTGCCAGCAGCGCGGGGGGCTCCTACAATGAGCAGTTCTTC
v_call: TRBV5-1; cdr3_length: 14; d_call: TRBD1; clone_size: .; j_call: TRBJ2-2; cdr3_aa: CASSKGQGDGELFF; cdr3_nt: TGCGCCAGCAGCAAAGGACAGGGGGACGGGGAGCTGTTTTTT
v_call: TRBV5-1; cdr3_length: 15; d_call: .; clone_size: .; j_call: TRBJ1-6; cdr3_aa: CASSLMGGTNSPLHF; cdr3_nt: TGCGCCAGCAGCTTGATGGGGGGTACAAATTCACCCCTCCACTTT
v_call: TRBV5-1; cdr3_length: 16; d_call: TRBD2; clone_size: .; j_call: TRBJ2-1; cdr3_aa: CASSLAPSGGYNEQFF; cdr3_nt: TGCGCCAGCAGCTTGGCCCCTAGCGGGGGGTACAATGAGCAGTTCTTC
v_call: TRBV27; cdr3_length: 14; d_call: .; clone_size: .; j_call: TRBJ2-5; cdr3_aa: CASTFRQGGETQYF; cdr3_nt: TGTGCCAGCACCTTTCGACAGGGAGGAGAGACCCAGTACTTC
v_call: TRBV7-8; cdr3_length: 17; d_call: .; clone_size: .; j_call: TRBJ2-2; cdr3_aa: CASSLRYRTVNTGELFF; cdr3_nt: TGTGCCAGCAGCTTAAGGTACAGGACGGTGAACACCGGGGAGCTGTTTTTT
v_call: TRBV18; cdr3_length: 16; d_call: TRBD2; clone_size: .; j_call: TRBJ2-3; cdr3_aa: CASSPLSGGASDTQYF; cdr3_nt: TGTGCCAGCTCACCCCTTAGCGGGGGGGCCTCAGATACGCAGTATTTT
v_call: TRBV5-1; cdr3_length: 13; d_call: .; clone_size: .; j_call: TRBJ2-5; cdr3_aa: CASSLGGGETQYF; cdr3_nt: TGCGCCAGCAGCTTAGGGGGGGGTGAGACCCAGTACTTC
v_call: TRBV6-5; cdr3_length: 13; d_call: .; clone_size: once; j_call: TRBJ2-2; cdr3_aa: CARGGANTGELFF; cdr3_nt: TGTGCCAGGGGGGGAGCGAACACCGGGGAGCTGTTTTTT
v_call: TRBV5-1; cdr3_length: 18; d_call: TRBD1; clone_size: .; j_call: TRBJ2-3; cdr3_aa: CASSFQGQASLLVDTQYF; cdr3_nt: TGCGCCAGCAGCTTCCAAGGACAGGCGTCCCTGCTGGTAGATACGCAGTATTTT
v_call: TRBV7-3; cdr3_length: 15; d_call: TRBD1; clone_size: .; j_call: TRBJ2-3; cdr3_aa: CASSRGQGSRDTQYF; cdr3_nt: TGTGCCAGCAGTCGGGGACAGGGCTCTCGGGATACGCAGTATTTT